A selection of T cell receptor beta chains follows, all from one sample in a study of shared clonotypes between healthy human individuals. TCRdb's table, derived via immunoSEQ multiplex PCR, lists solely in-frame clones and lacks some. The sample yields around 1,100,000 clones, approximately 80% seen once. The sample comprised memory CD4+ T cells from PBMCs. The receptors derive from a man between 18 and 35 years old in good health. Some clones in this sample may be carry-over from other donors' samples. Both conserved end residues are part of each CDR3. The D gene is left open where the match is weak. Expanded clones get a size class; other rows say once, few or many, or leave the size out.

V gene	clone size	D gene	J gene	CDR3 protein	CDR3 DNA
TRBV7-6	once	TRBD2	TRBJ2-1	CASSSPRSGGSYNEQFF	TGTGCCAGCAGCTCTCCCAGAAGCGGGGGTTCATACAATGAGCAGTTCTTC
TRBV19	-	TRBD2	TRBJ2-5	CASSTDRLAGQETQYF	TGTGCCAGTAGTACAGATCGACTAGCGGGGCAAGAGACCCAGTACTTC
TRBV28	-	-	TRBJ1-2	CASIRGGHYGYTF	TGTGCCAGCATAAGGGGGGGACACTATGGCTACACCTTC
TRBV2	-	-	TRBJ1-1	CASSQQGIAEVFF	TGTGCCAGCAGCCAACAGGGCATTGCTGAAGTTTTCTTT
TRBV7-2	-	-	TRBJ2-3	CASSFVTITQYF	TGTGCCAGCAGCTTCGTGACGATTACGCAGTATTTT
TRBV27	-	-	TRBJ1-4	CASSSFEVEKLFF	TGTGCCAGCAGTTCCTTTGAGGTGGAAAAACTGTTTTTT
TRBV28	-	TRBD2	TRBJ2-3	CASRPAGTSGSTDTQYF	TGTGCCAGCAGACCAGCCGGGACTAGCGGGAGCACAGATACGCAGTATTTT
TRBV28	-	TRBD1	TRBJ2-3	CASSEQGAMTDTQYF	TGTGCCAGCAGTGAACAGGGGGCCATGACAGATACGCAGTATTTT
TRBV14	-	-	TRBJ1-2	CASSPNRVGYTF	TGTGCCAGCAGCCCAAACAGGGTTGGTTACACCTTC
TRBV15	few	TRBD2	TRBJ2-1	CATSGDQGLSAISQQFF	TGTGCCACCAGTGGAGACCAGGGACTATCGGCTATTAGTCAGCAGTTCTTC
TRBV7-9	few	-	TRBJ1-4	CASTRRGAFQNEKLFF	TGTGCCAGCACTCGGCGAGGGGCATTCCAAAATGAAAAACTGTTTTTT
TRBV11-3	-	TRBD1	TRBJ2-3	CASSLRVAGTGTDTQYF	TGTGCCAGCAGCTTACGGGTCGCCGGGACAGGGACGGATACGCAGTATTTT
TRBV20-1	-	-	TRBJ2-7	CSAPRGDEQYF	TGCAGTGCTCCGAGGGGGGACGAGCAGTACTTC
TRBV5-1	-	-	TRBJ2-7	CASSLDGTNSYEQYF	TGCGCCAGCAGCTTGGACGGTACAAATTCCTACGAGCAGTACTTC
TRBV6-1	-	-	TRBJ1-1	CASSEQRGQTTEAFF	TGTGCCAGCAGTGAACAACGCGGTCAGACCACTGAAGCTTTCTTT
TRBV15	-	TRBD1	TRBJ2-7	CATSGYPGQASYEQYF	TGTGCCACCAGCGGTTACCCGGGACAGGCATCCTACGAGCAGTACTTC
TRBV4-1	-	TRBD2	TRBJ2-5	CASSQGLLAGVRETQYF	TGCGCCAGCAGCCAAGGGTTACTAGCGGGAGTCCGGGAGACCCAGTACTTC
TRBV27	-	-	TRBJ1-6	CASSRLLPNGDSPLHF	TGTGCCAGCAGTCGTCTTTTGCCAAATGGGGATTCACCCCTCCACTTT
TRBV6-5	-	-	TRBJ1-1	CASSYDVRAGTEAFF	TGTGCCAGCAGTTACGATGTCAGGGCGGGCACTGAAGCTTTCTTT
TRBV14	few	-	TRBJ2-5	CASSASRGETQYF	TGTGCCAGCAGCGCCTCCCGGGGGGAGACCCAGTACTTC
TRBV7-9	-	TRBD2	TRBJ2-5	CASSVPGGETQYF	TGTGCCAGCAGCGTTCCGGGGGGAGAGACCCAGTACTTC
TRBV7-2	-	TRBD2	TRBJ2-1	CASRLSGNLGNEQFF	TGTGCCAGCAGACTAAGCGGGAATCTTGGCAATGAGCAGTTCTTC
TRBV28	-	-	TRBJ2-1	CASSTARGYYIHEQFF	TGTGCCAGCAGTACCGCTCGAGGGTACTACATCCATGAGCAGTTCTTC
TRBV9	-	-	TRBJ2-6	CASSVTGANVLTF	TGTGCCAGCAGCGTAACCGGGGCCAACGTCCTGACTTTC
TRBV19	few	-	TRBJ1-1	CASNIGGNTEAFF	TGTGCCAGTAATATAGGTGGGAACACTGAAGCTTTCTTT
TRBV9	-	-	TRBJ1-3	CASSVSGNTIYF	TGTGCCAGCAGCGTATCTGGAAACACCATATATTTT
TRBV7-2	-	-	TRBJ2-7	CASSLNPRYSYEQYF	TGTGCCAGCAGCTTAAATCCTCGTTACTCCTACGAGCAGTACTTC
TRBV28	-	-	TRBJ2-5	CASGLGGQETQYF	TGTGCCAGCGGACTCGGCGGACAAGAGACCCAGTACTTC
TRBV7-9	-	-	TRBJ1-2	CASSLGSASYGYTF	TGTGCCAGCAGCTTAGGTTCGGCTAGCTATGGCTACACCTTC
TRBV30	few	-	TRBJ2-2	CAWSARGGELFF	TGTGCCTGGAGTGCCCGAGGCGGGGAGCTGTTTTTT
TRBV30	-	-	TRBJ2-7	CAWSLKGLSLQYF	TGTGCCTGGAGTCTCAAGGGCCTGTCTTTGCAGTACTTC
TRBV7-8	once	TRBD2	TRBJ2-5	CASSLAGLASGGAQYF	TGTGCCAGCAGCTTAGCGGGACTAGCGTCCGGGGGGGCCCAGTACTTC
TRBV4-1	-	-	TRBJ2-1	CASSQTRNSYNEQFF	TGCGCCAGCAGCCAGACTAGAAACTCCTACAATGAGCAGTTCTTC
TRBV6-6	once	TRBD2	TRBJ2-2	CASSRTSGSSLGELFF	TGTGCCAGCAGTAGAACTAGCGGGAGCTCCCTGGGGGAGCTGTTTTTT
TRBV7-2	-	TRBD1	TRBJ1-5	CASSQGDRNQPQHF	TGTGCCAGCAGCCAGGGGGACAGAAATCAGCCCCAGCATTTT
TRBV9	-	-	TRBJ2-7	CASSGTSLSYEQYF	TGTGCCAGCAGCGGGACCAGCTTATCCTACGAGCAGTACTTC
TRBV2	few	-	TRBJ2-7	CASGAAYEQYF	TGTGCCAGCGGGGCAGCCTACGAGCAGTACTTC
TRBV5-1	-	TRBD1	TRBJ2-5	CASSYRQGQETQYF	TGCGCCAGCAGCTACAGACAGGGTCAAGAGACCCAGTACTTC
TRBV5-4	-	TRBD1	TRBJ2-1	CASSSPGQGVDEQFF	TGTGCCAGCAGCTCGCCGGGACAGGGGGTTGATGAGCAGTTCTTC
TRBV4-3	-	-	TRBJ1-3	CASSQSHGSTGNTIYF	TGCGCCAGCAGCCAATCCCACGGGTCAACGGGAAACACCATATATTTT